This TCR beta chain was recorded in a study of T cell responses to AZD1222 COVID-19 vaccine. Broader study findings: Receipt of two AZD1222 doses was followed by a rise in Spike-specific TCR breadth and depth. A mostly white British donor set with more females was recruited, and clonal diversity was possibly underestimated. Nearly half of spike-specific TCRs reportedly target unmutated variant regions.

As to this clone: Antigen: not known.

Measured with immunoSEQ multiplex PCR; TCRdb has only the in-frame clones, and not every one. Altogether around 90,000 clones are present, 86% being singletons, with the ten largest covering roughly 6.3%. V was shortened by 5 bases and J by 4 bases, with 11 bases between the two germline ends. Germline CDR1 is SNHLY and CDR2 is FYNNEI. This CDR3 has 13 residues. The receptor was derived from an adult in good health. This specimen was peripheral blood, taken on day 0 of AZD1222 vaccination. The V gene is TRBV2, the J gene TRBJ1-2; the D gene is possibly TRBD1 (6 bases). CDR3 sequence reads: CASSLGQRYGYTF. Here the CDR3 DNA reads TGTGCCAGCAGTCTAGGACAGCGCTATGGCTACACCTTC. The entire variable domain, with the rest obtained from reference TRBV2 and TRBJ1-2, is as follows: EPEVTQTPSHQVTQMGQEVILRCVPISNHLYFYWYRQILGQKVEFLVSFYNNEISEKSEIFDDQFSVERPDGSNFTLKIRSTKLEDSAMYFCASSLGQRYGYTFGSGTRLTVV.